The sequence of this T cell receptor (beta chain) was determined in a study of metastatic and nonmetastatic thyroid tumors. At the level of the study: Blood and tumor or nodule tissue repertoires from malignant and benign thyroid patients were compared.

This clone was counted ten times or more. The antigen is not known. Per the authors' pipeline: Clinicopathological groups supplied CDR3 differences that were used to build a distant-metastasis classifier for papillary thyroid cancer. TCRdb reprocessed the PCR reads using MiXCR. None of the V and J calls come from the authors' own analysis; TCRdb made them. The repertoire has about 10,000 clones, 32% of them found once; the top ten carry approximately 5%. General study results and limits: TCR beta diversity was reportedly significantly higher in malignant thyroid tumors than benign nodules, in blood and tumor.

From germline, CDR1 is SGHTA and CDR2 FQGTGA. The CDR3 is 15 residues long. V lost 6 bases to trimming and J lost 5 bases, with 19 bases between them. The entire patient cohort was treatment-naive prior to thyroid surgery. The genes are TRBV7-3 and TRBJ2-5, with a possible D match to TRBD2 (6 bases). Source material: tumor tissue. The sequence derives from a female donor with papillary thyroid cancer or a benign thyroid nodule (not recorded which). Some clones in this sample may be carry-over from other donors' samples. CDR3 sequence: CASSPSGALTETQYF. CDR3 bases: TGTGCCAGCAGTCCCTCGGGAGCCCTCACGGAGACCCAGTACTTC.